The subject of this entry is one T cell receptor beta chain. The PCR ran on 60 Vbeta and 13 Jbeta primers. TCRdb keeps only in-frame clones here, not all; method: immunoSEQ multiplex PCR. The sample lists roughly 150,000 clones; roughly 78% were seen once. These data are taken from a study of cytomegalovirus exposure and HLA in healthy donors. The CDR3 is 16 residues long. The trim removed 0 bases at V and 2 bases at J, leaving 5 bases unmatched. From germline, CDR1 is SGHTS and CDR2 YDEGEE. This clonotype was sampled from a man aged 35 to 55 in good health and CMV-seropositive. This chain joins TRBV5-8 and TRBJ2-3, with 8 bases fitting TRBD1. Input material: PBMCs. CDR3 residues: CASSLAGTGLTDTQYF. CDR3 bases: TGTGCCAGCAGCTTGGCCGGGACAGGACTCACAGATACGCAGTATTTT.